The clone carrying this T cell receptor (beta chain) was found a few times. Its specificity is not known. Primed by a sample-barcoded 5' primer and a J-beta primer mix, a second PCR proceeded for 7 to 11 cycles. TCRdb re-called the 5' RACE reads through MiXCR, storing one row per CDR3 protein. The data hold about 1.5 million distinct CDR3 sequences, with roughly 43% observed a single time. This record comes from a study of blood T cells in healthy people across ages. Overall study findings and caveats: Lack of knowledge of donor CMV status possibly confounded expanded clonotype changes. The study found more naive CD4+ cells and higher diversity in long-lived than aged donors.

V lost 2 bases and J 1 base, leaving 10 bases between the germline ends. The CDR3 extends over 14 amino acids. Per germline, CDR1 SGDLS and CDR2 YYNGEE. The specimen sequenced was blood. V and J are TRBV9 and TRBJ2-7; D tentatively reads TRBD1 or TRBD2 (5 bases each). The source of this sequence is a woman aged 18-30 years in good health. CDR3 residues: CASSVGPVSYEQYF. In nucleotides, the CDR3 is TGTGCCAGCAGCGTGGGACCCGTTTCCTACGAGCAGTACTTC.